Below, 13 T cell receptor beta chains from the same sample are listed, as sequenced in a study of blood T cell repertoires in COVID-19. The repertoire was sequenced with immunoSEQ multiplex PCR; TCRdb's copy has only in-frame clones and lacks some. Of about 30,000 clones listed, about nine tenths are singletons. Sequenced: peripheral blood. The receptors were gathered from a man aged 65 to 79 with active or convalescent COVID-19.

This sequence joins TRBV29-1 and TRBJ2-7; 7 bases map to TRBD1. The germline CDR1 and CDR2 sequences are SQVTM and ANQGSEA. The CDR3 has 15 residues. The V segment lost 5 bases and the J segment 2 bases; nucleotides outside the gene matches: 12. The CDR3 sequence is CSVRLRAGGPYEQYF. The CDR3 nucleotides read TGCAGCGTTCGCCTTAGGGCAGGGGGTCCCTACGAGCAGTACTTC.

The genes are TRBV6-5 and TRBJ1-4; D gene uncertain. The CDR3 length is 14 residues. In germline, CDR1 is MNHEY, CDR2 SVGAGI. V was shortened by 10 bases and J by 6 bases, with 18 bases between the two germline ends. CDR3 coding DNA: TGTGCCACCACTACCATGAGGGTTCATGAAAAACTGTTTTTT. Residues: CATTTMRVHEKLFF.

V gene TRBV5-1 combines with J gene TRBJ1-3; D gene unclear. V was clipped by 4 bases and J by 0 bases, with 11 bases between them. The CDR3 extends over 15 amino acids. Germline loops: CDR1 SGHRS, CDR2 YFSETQ. This CDR3 is CASSPSMISGNTIYF. DNA for the CDR3: TGCGCCAGCAGCCCTAGTATGATCTCTGGAAACACCATATATTTT.

The chain has TRBV4-2 and TRBJ2-3; D ambiguous. V was pared by 2 bases and J by 4 bases, with 16 bases between. This CDR3 region has 16 residues. The germline CDR1 and CDR2 sequences are LGHNA and YNFKEQ. CDR3 loop: CASSQQPAAEADTQYF. In DNA form, the CDR3 reads TGTGCCAGCAGCCAACAACCGGCGGCAGAGGCAGATACGCAGTATTTT.

This sequence joins TRBV5-1 and TRBJ2-3; D perhaps matches TRBD1 (6 bases). Trimming shortened V by 7 bases and J by 5 bases, and 14 bases separated the two germline ends. Germline assignment: CDR1 SGHRS and CDR2 YFSETQ. The CDR3 is made up of 13 amino acids. The CDR3 protein is CASVGQGRDTQYF. CDR3 nucleotides: TGCGCCAGCGTTGGGCAGGGGAGAGATACGCAGTATTTT.

The chain has TRBV5-1 and TRBJ2-7; D is possibly TRBD1 (6 bases). Looked up from germline, CDR1 is SGHRS and CDR2 is YFSETQ. The V end was cut by 4 bases, the J end by 3 bases, with 11 bases between. This CDR3 is built from 13 residues. The CDR3 nucleotides read TGCGCCAGCAGCCCGACAGGATACTACGAGCAGTACTTC. Its protein is CASSPTGYYEQYF.

The V call is TRBV19, the J call TRBJ1-2; TRBD1 agrees at 9 bases. This CDR3 spans 14 amino acids. Germline values: CDR1 LNHDA, CDR2 SQIVND (reference sequence). V lost 0 bases and J lost 11; bases outside the gene matches: 7. This CDR3 is CASSIDRTGAGYTF. The CDR3 bases are TGTGCCAGTAGTATAGATCGGACAGGGGCTGGATACACCTTC.

The V and J genes are TRBV18 and TRBJ2-2; weak D call: TRBD1 (6 bases). Trimming took off 3 bases at V and 2 bases at J, with 7 bases between the two ends. CDR3 length: 14 residues. The germline gives CDR1 KGHSH, CDR2 LQKENI. This CDR3 is CASSPGGNTGELFF. The CDR3 DNA sequence: TGTGCCAGCTCACCTGGGGGCAACACCGGGGAGCTGTTTTTT.

This clone qualifies as medium-sized (0.01 to 0.1%). This CDR3 reads CASSVSMANTGELFF. In DNA form, the CDR3 reads TGTGCCAGCAGCGTGAGCATGGCGAACACCGGGGAGCTGTTTTTT. This chain joins TRBV9 and TRBJ2-2; no clear D gene. V shed 2 bases and J shed 0 bases, with 8 bases lying between them. The CDR3 is made up of 15 amino acids. Germline V gene sequence: CDR1 SGDLS, CDR2 YYNGEE.

The chain recombines TRBV19 with TRBJ1-3; no firm D call. Trimming removed 8 bases at V and 1 base at J, with 12 bases between. The V gene's germline CDR1 is LNHDA and CDR2 SQIVND (reference sequence). This CDR3 is 14 amino acids long. The chain's CDR3 is CASYSLLSGNTIYF. The DNA of the CDR3 is TGTGCCAGTTATAGCTTACTATCTGGAAACACCATATATTTT.

This clone has just one count. This rearrangement joins TRBV30 to TRBJ2-7; D may be TRBD2 (6 bases). Germline assignment: CDR1 GTSNPN and CDR2 SVGIG (reference sequence). The CDR3 spans 11 residues. V was cut by 0 bases and J by 12 bases, with 12 bases left in between. For the CDR3, the DNA is TGTGCCTGGAGTGTAAATGTGGGACTGTACTTC. It translates to CAWSVNVGLYF.

This rearrangement joins TRBV24-1 to TRBJ1-1; no definite D call. The CDR3 is 12 amino acids. Germline CDR1 reads KGHDR; CDR2 reads SFDVKD. Trimming cost V 1 base and J 8 bases, with 7 bases left between them. CDR3 in amino acids: CATSDLTGEAFF. The CDR3 bases are TGTGCCACCAGTGATTTAACCGGGGAAGCTTTCTTT.

The chain employs TRBV24-1 and TRBJ2-3; 7 bases are a match to TRBD1. The CDR3 loop spans 17 amino acids. V gave up 4 bases and J gave up 0 bases; unmatched junction bases: 9. Germline V gene sequence: CDR1 KGHDR, CDR2 SFDVKD. For the CDR3, the DNA is TGTGCCACCAGTGACCCCGGACAGGCCACTAGCACAGATACGCAGTATTTT. It specifies CATSDPGQATSTDTQYF.